This paragraph reports one TCR beta chain. Together with a sample-barcoded 5' primer, a J-beta primer mix was included in a second PCR lasting roughly 7 to 11 cycles. MiXCR, run by TCRdb on the 5' RACE reads, gives a single entry per CDR3 protein. The sample has fewer than 900,000 distinct CDR3 sequences, roughly 50% seen once. The data belong to a study of blood T cells in healthy people across ages. CDR3 size: 16 residues. Germline V gives CDR1 MNHEY, CDR2 SVGAGI. V lost 6 bases, J lost 0 bases, and 16 bases lay in between. This TCR came from a woman aged 60 to 75 in good health. The chain links TRBV6-5 to TRBJ2-3; D is ambiguous. Sequenced material: blood. The CDR3 loop reads CASSQLQESSTDTQYF. CDR3 nucleotide sequence: TGTGCCAGCAGCCAGCTTCAGGAGTCTAGCACAGATACGCAGTATTTT.